This entry is about one T cell receptor (beta chain). The study assigned cohorts using participant-reported clinical history. Authors' analysis steps: Cell counts per sample came from amplifying reference gene primers. Libraries were prepared by immunoSEQ multiplex PCR; TCRdb keeps only in-frame clonotypes and omits some of them. V, J and clone size derive from that table, while D and trimming were established from the DNA sequence. This table holds around 220,000 clones, roughly 88% found once. The germline gives CDR1 SGHAT, CDR2 FQNNGV. The V segment lost 5 bases and the J segment 4 bases; nucleotides outside the gene matches: 8. The CDR3 consists of 18 residues. This record comes from a study of blood T cell repertoires in COVID-19. Whole-study context: Nucleic acid was either cDNA or gDNA, and it came from T cells, B-cell-depleted T cells, or PBMCs.

The clonotype was recovered from a woman aged 45-65 years with acute COVID-19. The V gene is TRBV11-2, the J gene TRBJ2-2; 15 bases line up with TRBD2. Sequencing input: PBMCs or T cells enriched from blood (not recorded which). The CDR3 nucleotides are TGTGCCAGCAGCATGGGACTAGCGGGAGGTCGGGGCACCGGGGAGCTGTTTTTT. Its translation: CASSMGLAGGRGTGELFF.